This T cell receptor (beta chain) was captured by sequencing in a study of neurological immune-mediated disorders. Notes on the study in general: Repertoires from 18 of 34 multiple sclerosis patients grouped phylogenetically into a related-CDR3 cluster, suggesting a possible signature.

From 2 million PBMCs stored at -80 C, the unsorted libraries were generated. The cDNA was generated by 5'RACE with 10-nucleotide random UMIs. From the 5' RACE reads, TCRdb called clonotypes with MiXCR, one entry per CDR3 protein. The data show 80,000 to 100,000 distinct CDR3 sequences, around 3.6% seen once. This clonotype appeared many times. Its antigen is currently unknown. The origin of this receptor is a woman in her 50s with multiple sclerosis. Sequenced input: PBMCs.

The CDR3 DNA reads TGCAGCCACGGAGGGCCCTATGGCTACACCTTC. Residues: CSHGGPYGYTF. The rearrangement uses TRBV29-1 and TRBJ1-2; D call uncertain. Trimming stripped 8 bases from V and 4 bases from J, with 11 bases between. The CDR3 has 11 residues. Germline V gene sequence: CDR1 SQVTM, CDR2 ANQGSEA. Filled out from reference TRBV29-1 and TRBJ1-2, the complete variable domain reads SAVISQKPSRDICQRGTSLTIQCQVDSQVTMMFWYRQQPGQSLTLIATANQGSEATYESGFVIDKFPISRPNLTFSTLTVSNMSPEDSSIYLCSHGGPYGYTFGSGTRLTVV.